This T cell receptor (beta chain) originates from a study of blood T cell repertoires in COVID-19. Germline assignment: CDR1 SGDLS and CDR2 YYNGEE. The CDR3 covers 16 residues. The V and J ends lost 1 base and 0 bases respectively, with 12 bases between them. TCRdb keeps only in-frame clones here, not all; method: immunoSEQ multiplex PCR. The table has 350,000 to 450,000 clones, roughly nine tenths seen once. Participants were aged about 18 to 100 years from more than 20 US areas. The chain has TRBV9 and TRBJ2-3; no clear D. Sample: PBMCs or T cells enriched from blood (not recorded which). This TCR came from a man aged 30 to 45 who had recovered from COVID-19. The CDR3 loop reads CASSVILAESTDTQYF. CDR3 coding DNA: TGTGCCAGCAGCGTAATATTGGCGGAAAGCACAGATACGCAGTATTTT. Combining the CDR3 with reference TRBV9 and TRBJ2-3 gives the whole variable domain DSGVTQTPKHLITATGQRVTLRCSPRSGDLSVYWYQQSLDQGLQFLIQYYNGEERAKGNILERFSAQQFPDLHSELNLSSLELGDSALYFCASSVILAESTDTQYFGPGTRLTVL.